Following are 15 T cell receptor beta chains from one sample sequenced in a study of blood T cells in healthy people across ages. A second PCR of about 6 to 12 cycles used a sample-barcoded 5' primer and a J-beta primer mix. TCRdb reanalysed the 5' RACE reads using MiXCR and keeps one entry per CDR3 protein. The sample carries 780,000 or so distinct CDR3 sequences, roughly 25% recorded once. The same sample was also used in a study of T cells of mothers and their children.

The sequencing input was blood. The source of these receptors is a boy younger than 18 in good health.

This rearrangement joins TRBV20-1 to TRBJ1-2; 8 bases match TRBD1. The CDR3 has 17 residues. CDR1 and CDR2 (germline): DFQATT, SNEGSKA (reference sequence). Losses at the gene ends were 0 bases for V and 9 bases for J; bases not matched to a gene: 18. The CDR3 region has the DNA TGCAGTGCTAGAGACCGGACAGGGAGGGCCCAGATTTGGAGCTACACCTTC. This codes for CSARDRTGRAQIWSYTF.

This chain uses TRBV2 with TRBJ2-7, with 7 positions matching TRBD1. Germline V gene lookup returns CDR1 SNHLY and CDR2 FYNNEI. V gave up 6 bases and J gave up 4 bases; unmatched junction bases: 9. The CDR3 consists of 14 residues. CDR3 bases: TGTGCCAGCAGCCTACAGGGGAAGGGTTACGAGCAGTACTTC. This sequence encodes CASSLQGKGYEQYF.

There are a few counts of this clonotype. This chain connects TRBV28 to TRBJ2-7; no definite D call. V was cut by 7 bases and J by 3 bases, with 7 bases left in between. Germline-derived CDR1 and CDR2 are MDHEN and SYDVKM. The CDR3 extends over 11 amino acids. For the CDR3, the DNA is TGTGCCAGCAAGTGGGGCTACGAGCAGTACTTC. Protein product: CASKWGYEQYF.

This chain joins TRBV20-1 and TRBJ2-7; possible D gene TRBD2, 6 bases. The J call is uncertain, as TRBJ2-1 better fits the DNA end. The germline V gene has CDR1 DFQATT and CDR2 SNEGSKA (reference sequence). This CDR3 has 14 amino acids. As DNA, the CDR3 is TGCAGTGCTACCCTGACTAGAAGCTACAATGAGCAGTTCTTC. Translated, it gives CSATLTRSYNEQFF.

The V gene is TRBV9, the J gene TRBJ1-1; 12 positions match TRBD1. CDR1 is SGDLS and CDR2 is YYNGEE in the germline V gene. The J segment lost 3 bases and the V segment lost 4 bases, leaving 7 bases of the junction unmatched. There are 16 residues in the CDR3. Here the CDR3 DNA reads TGTGCCAGCAGCCCCGGGACAGGGGGCAAGTACACTGAAGCTTTCTTT. Its protein is CASSPGTGGKYTEAFF.

The gene calls are TRBV6-5 and TRBJ1-5; TRBD1 might be the D (6 bases). The CDR3 is 18 residues long. Germline V gives CDR1 MNHEY, CDR2 SVGAGI. V lost 0 bases to trimming and J lost 6 bases, with 21 bases between them. The CDR3, as DNA: TGTGCCAGCAGTTACTCGGGGGGCGGCGCGGGGACGGCTCAGCCCCAGCATTTT. It yields the protein CASSYSGGGAGTAQPQHF.

This clonotype was detected a few times. The J gene is TRBJ1-2, the V gene TRBV21-1; the D segment call TRBD1 is taken from the table without a DNA check. TRBV21-1 is given as a pseudogene. CDR3 length equals 16 residues. The CDR3 coding sequence is TGTGCCAGCAGCAAAGAAGGCAGCCCCGATCTATGGGGCTACACCTTC. This codes for CASSKEGSPDLWGYTF.

This clonotype was seen only a few times. This chain links TRBV7-2 with TRBJ2-7, with D possibly matching TRBD2 (6 bases). The CDR3 covers 16 residues. The ends were cut back, 5 bases at V and 2 bases at J, with 19 bases in the middle. Germline assignment: CDR1 SGHTA and CDR2 FQGNSA. The DNA of the CDR3 is TGTGCCAGCAGCCCCCCACTCGCGGGGCATACCTACGAGCAGTACTTC. Amino acid sequence: CASSPPLAGHTYEQYF.

The chain links TRBV29-1 to TRBJ1-2, with D maybe TRBD1 (5 bases). Trimming removed 7 bases at V and 1 base at J, with 10 bases between. The CDR3 runs 12 residues. CDR1 is SQVTM, CDR2 ANQGSEA, per germline. The CDR3 protein is CSGDDSNYGYTF. CDR3 in DNA: TGCAGCGGGGACGACAGTAACTATGGCTACACCTTC.

The chain is built from TRBV11-2 and TRBJ2-7; 8 bases fit TRBD1. Germline loops: CDR1 SGHAT, CDR2 FQNNGV. Germline trimming cut 0 bases from V and 5 bases from J; bases unmatched to any gene: 9. This CDR3 spans 16 amino acids. CDR3: CASSLDPGQGPHEQYF. In DNA, the CDR3 is TGTGCCAGCAGCTTAGATCCTGGACAGGGACCCCACGAGCAGTACTTC.

V usage is TRBV15 and J usage is TRBJ2-2; D is unresolved. This CDR3 is built from 13 residues. The V end lost 6 bases, the J end lost 1 base, and 6 bases lay between the germline ends. Germline lookup yields CDR1 LNHNV and CDR2 YYDKDF (reference sequence). DNA for the CDR3: TGTGCCACCAGAGGGCAGAACACCGGGGAGCTGTTTTTT. Protein: CATRGQNTGELFF.

The table lists this clonotype with a few counts. V is TRBV4-1 and J is TRBJ2-7, with D perhaps matching TRBD1 (5 bases). The germline V and J ends were trimmed by 3 bases and 4 bases, with 16 bases remaining between them. Germline V gene sequence: CDR1 MGHRA, CDR2 YSYEKL. This CDR3 has 15 residues. DNA of the CDR3: TGCGCCAGCAGCCACCCCGGCGCAAGGGGTTACGAGCAGTACTTC. Protein sequence: CASSHPGARGYEQYF.

This clonotype was counted ten times or more. The chain links TRBV5-6 to TRBJ1-5, with unresolved D. The CDR3 sequence is 15 residues long. Germline V lookup: CDR1 SGHDT, CDR2 YYEEEE. V lost 1 base, J lost 1 base, and 9 bases lay in between. CDR3 nucleotides: TGTGCCAGCAGCTTGTACAACCCGAGCAATCAGCCCCAGCATTTT. It is translated as CASSLYNPSNQPQHF.

The chain employs TRBV5-6 and TRBJ1-2; weak D call: TRBD1 (5 bases). Germline values: CDR1 SGHDT, CDR2 YYEEEE. The CDR3 is 14 amino acids. Trimming took off 2 bases at V and 3 bases at J, with 11 bases between the two ends. The CDR3 region is CASSFWGDDYGYTF. The CDR3 DNA sequence: TGTGCCAGCAGCTTTTGGGGGGACGACTATGGCTACACCTTC. Together with reference TRBV5-6 and TRBJ1-2, the CDR3 gives the full variable domain: DAGVTQSPTHLIKTRGQQVTLRCSPKSGHDTVSWYQQALGQGPQFIFQYYEEEERQRGNFPDRFSGHQFPNYSSELNVNALLLGDSALYLCASSFWGDDYGYTFGSGTRLTVV.

The rearrangement joins TRBV29-1 to TRBJ1-2, with D maybe TRBD1 (6 bases). The ends were cut back, 7 bases at V and 3 bases at J, with 18 bases in the middle. In germline, CDR1 is SQVTM, CDR2 ANQGSEA. CDR3 length: 14 amino acids. This CDR3 reads CSAVPPDSYYGYTF. The CDR3 bases are TGCAGCGCCGTCCCGCCGGACAGCTACTATGGCTACACCTTC. Full variable domain (remainder filled in from reference TRBV29-1 and TRBJ1-2): SAVISQKPSRDICQRGTSLTIQCQVDSQVTMMFWYRQQPGQSLTLIATANQGSEATYESGFVIDKFPISRPNLTFSTLTVSNMSPEDSSIYLCSAVPPDSYYGYTFGSGTRLTVV.